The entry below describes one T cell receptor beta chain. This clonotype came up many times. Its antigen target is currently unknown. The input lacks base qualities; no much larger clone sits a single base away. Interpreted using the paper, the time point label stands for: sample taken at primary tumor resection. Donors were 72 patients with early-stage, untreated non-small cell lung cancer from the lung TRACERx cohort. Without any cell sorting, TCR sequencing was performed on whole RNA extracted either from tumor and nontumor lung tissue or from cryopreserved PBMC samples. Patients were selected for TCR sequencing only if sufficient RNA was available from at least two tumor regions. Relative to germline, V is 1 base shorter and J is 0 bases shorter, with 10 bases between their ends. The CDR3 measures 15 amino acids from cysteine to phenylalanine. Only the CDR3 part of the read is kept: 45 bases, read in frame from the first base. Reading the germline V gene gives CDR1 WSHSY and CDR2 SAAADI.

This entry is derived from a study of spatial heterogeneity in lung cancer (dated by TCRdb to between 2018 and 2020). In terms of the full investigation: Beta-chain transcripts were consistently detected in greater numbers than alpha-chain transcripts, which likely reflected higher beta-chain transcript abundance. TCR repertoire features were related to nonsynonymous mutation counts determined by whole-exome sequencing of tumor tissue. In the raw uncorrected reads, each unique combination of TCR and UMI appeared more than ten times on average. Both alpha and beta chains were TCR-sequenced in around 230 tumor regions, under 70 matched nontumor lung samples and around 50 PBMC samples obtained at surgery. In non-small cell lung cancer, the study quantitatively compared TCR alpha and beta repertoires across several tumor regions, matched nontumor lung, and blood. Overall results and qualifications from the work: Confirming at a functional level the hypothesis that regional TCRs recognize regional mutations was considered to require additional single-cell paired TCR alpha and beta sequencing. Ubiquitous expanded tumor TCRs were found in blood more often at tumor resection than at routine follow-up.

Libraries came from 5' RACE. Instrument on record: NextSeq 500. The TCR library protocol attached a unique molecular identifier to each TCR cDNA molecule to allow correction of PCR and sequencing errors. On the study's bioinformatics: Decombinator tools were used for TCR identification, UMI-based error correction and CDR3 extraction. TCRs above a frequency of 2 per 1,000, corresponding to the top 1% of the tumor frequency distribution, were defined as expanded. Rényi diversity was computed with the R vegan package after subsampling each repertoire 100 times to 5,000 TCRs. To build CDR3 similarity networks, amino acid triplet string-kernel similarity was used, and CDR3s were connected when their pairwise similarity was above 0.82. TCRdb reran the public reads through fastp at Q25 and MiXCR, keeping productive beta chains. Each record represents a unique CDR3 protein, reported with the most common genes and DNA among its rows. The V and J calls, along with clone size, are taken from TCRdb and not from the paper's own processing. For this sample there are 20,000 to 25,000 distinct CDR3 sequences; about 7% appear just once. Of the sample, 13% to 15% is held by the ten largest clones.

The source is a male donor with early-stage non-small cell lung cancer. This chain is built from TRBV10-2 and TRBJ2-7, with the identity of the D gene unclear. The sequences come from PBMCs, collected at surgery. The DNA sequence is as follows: TGCGCCAGCAGTGAGTATGCGGCCAGCTCCTACGAGCAGTACTTC. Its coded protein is CASSEYAASSYEQYF.